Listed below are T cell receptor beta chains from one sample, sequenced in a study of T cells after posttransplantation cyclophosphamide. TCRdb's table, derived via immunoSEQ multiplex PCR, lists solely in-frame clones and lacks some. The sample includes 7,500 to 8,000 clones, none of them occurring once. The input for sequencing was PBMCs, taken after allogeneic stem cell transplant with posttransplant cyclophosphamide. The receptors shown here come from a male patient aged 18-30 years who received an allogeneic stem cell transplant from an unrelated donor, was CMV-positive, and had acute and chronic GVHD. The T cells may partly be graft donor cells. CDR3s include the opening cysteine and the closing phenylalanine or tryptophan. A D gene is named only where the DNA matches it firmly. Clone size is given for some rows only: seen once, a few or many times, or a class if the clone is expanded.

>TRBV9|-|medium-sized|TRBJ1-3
TGTGCCAGCAGCCCAACAGGGCTCTCTGGAAACACCATATATTTT
CASSPTGLSGNTIYF
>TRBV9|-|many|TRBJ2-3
TGTGCCAGCAGCAGAGAATGGGGGGGACAGGCCCAAACAGATACGCAGTATTTT
CASSREWGGQAQTDTQYF
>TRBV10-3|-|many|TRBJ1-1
TGTGCCATCAGTGAGTCTGAGACAGGCTCCCTAGAAGCTTTCTTT
CAISESETGSLEAFF
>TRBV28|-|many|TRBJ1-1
TGTGCCAGCAGGGGGGCGGGGGGCACTGAAGCTTTCTTT
CASRGAGGTEAFF
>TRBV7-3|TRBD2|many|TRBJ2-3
TGTGCCTCATCCGGGGGGGTAGCAGATACGCAGTATTTT
CASSGGVADTQYF
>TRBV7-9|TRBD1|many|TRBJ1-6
TGTGCCAGCAGCTTAGCGGGACAGAAGAATTCACCCCTCCACTTT
CASSLAGQKNSPLHF
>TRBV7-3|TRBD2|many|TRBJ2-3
TGTGCCAGCAGCCTAGCGGCCCACACAGATACGCAGTATTTT
CASSLAAHTDTQYF
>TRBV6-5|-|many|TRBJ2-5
TGTGCCAGCAGTTACCAGGGGACCCAGTACTTC
CASSYQGTQYF
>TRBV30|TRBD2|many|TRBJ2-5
TGTGCCCAACAAAACGGGGGGGCCAGGGAGACCCAGTACTTC
CAQQNGGARETQYF
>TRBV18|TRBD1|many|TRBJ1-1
TGTGCCAGCTCACGGGACAGGGGTCGTGAGGACACTGAAGCTTTCTTT
CASSRDRGREDTEAFF
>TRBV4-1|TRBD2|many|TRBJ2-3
TGCGCCAGCAGCCAAGAGAGACTAGCGGGGCGTGCTAGCACAGATACGCAGTATTTT
CASSQERLAGRASTDTQYF
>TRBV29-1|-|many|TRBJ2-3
TGCAGCGTTACACAGGTTACCACAGATACGCAGTATTTT
CSVTQVTTDTQYF
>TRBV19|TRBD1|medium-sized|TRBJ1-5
TGTGCCAGTAGTTACAGGACAGGGAATTATCAGCCCCAGCATTTT
CASSYRTGNYQPQHF
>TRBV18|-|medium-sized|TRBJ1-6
TGTGCCAGCTCACCACATCGACCGGGCAGGGACTCTTATAATTCACCCCTCCACTTT
CASSPHRPGRDSYNSPLHF
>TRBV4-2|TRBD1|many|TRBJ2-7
TGTGCCAGCGCGGGACAGGACTCCTACGAGCAGTACTTC
CASAGQDSYEQYF
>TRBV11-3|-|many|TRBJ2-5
TGTGCCAGCAGCCTAACAGGGAGTGTCCGAGAGACCCAGTACTTC
CASSLTGSVRETQYF
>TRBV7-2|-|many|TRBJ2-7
TGTGCCAGCAGCTTAGGCGGGACAGTCGTCTCCTACGAGCAGTACTTC
CASSLGGTVVSYEQYF
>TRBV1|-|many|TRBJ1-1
TGCACCAGCAGCCAAGAGACGGGGAACACTGAAGCTTTCTTT
CTSSQETGNTEAFF
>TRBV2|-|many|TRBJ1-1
TGTGCCAGCAAGGTTGGGGGCAGTGTCACTGAAGCTTTCTTT
CASKVGGSVTEAFF
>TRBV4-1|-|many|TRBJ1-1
TGCGCCAGCAGCCAAGCGAGGAACACTGAAGCTTTCTTT
CASSQARNTEAFF
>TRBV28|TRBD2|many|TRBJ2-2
TGTGCCAGCAGTTTAGAGCGGGTCGCTAGCGGGGGGGCTCCTTCCGGGGAGCTGTTTTTT
CASSLERVASGGAPSGELFF
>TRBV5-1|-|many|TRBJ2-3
TGCGCCAGCAGCTCGAACACAGGTTTCAGTGAACAAGATACGCAGTATTTT
CASSSNTGFSEQDTQYF
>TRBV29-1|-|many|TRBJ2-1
TGCAGCGTTGGAGGGGGGGCCTATGAGCAGTTCTTC
CSVGGGAYEQFF
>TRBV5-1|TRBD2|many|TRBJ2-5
TGCGCCAGCAGGCCCCTTTATCCCCTAGCGGGGGAGCAAGAGACCCAGTACTTC
CASRPLYPLAGEQETQYF
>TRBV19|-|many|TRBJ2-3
TGTGCCAGTAGTAGCCAGGGTGCGAATACGCAGTATTTT
CASSSQGANTQYF
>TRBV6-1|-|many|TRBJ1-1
TGTGCCAGCAGTGCCACATTGAACACTGAAGCTTTCTTT
CASSATLNTEAFF
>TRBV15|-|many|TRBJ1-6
TGTGCCACCAGCAGAGCATCACAGGGAGACTCACCCCTCCACTTT
CATSRASQGDSPLHF
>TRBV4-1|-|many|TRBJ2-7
TGCGCCAGCAGCCAAGATGGGGGGTCCTACGAGCAGTACTTC
CASSQDGGSYEQYF
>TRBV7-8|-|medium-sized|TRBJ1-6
TGTGCCAGCAGCCCCGGGGGAGGTAATTCACCCCTCCACTTT
CASSPGGGNSPLHF
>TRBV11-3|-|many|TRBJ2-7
TGTGCCAGCAGCTCCTCGGGGTCCTACGAGCAGTACTTC
CASSSSGSYEQYF
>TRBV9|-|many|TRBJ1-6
TGTGCCAGCAGCGTAGGCGTGAATTCACCCCTCCACTTT
CASSVGVNSPLHF
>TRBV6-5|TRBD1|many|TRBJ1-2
TGTGCCAGCAGCTCTGACAGGGTATATGGCTACACCTTC
CASSSDRVYGYTF
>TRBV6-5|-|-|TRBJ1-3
TGTGCCAGCAGTTACGCGAGGGACTCTGGAAACACCATATATTTT
CASSYARDSGNTIYF
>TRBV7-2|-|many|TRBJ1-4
TGTGCCAGCAGCTTGTCTCAGGGTAGTGAAAAACTGTTTTTT
CASSLSQGSEKLFF
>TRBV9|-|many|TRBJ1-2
TGTGCCAGCAGCGTAGTTGGGTGGGGGGAGGCCGCCAACTATGGCTACACCTTC
CASSVVGWGEAANYGYTF
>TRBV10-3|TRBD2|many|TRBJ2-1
TGTGCCATCAGTGAGCCAGGGAGACTAGCAGATGAGCAGTTCTTC
CAISEPGRLADEQFF
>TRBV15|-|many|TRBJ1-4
TGTGCCACCAGCAGAGTGAGGGAAAAACTGTTTTTT
CATSRVREKLFF
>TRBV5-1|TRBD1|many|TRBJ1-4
TGCGCCAGCAGCTTGGACGGGACAGGTCATGAAAAACTGTTTTTT
CASSLDGTGHEKLFF
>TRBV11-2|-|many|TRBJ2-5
TGTGCCAGCAGCTTAGATGGATTAGCGCGTGAGGGGACCCAGTACTTC
CASSLDGLAREGTQYF
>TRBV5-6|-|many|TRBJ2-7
TGTGCCAGCAGCTTGGAGGGGCCGCGTAGGGCTTACGAGCAGTACTTC
CASSLEGPRRAYEQYF